One T cell receptor (beta chain) is described in this entry. This entry comes from a study of technical replicates of blood from a handful of donors. Here immunoSEQ multiplex PCR was the method, and the copy in TCRdb shows in-frame clones only, minus some. Of some 66,000 clones in the sample, about 98% are singletons; the top ten hold over 0.15%. The V and J ends lost 0 bases and 4 bases, in that order; junction bases with no gene match: 10. Germline loops: CDR1 SQVTM, CDR2 ANQGSEA. The CDR3 extends over 16 amino acids. The chain couples TRBV29-1 to TRBJ2-7, with 9 bases identical to TRBD1. Sequences were obtained from T cells isolated from PBMCs. The receptor was derived from a human donor in good health. Here the CDR3 DNA reads TGCAGCGTTGAAGATCCCCAGGGACAGGGTGGATACGAGCAGTACTTC. Translated: CSVEDPQGQGGYEQYF.